One and the same sample provided the 17 T cell receptor beta chains below, sequenced in a study of shared clonotypes between healthy human individuals (TCRdb year 2020). Library construction relied on the immunoSEQ multiplex PCR assay. Not all clones reach the TCRdb copy of this immuneACCESS table, which keeps in-frame sequences only. Checked studies attribute under half of the gap to unresolved V genes and leave the rest unexplained. The sample table contains about 2.4 million clones; only one count was recorded for roughly 93% of them. Clones ranked in the top ten supply about 0.38% of the sample. Sequenced material: naive CD4+ T cells from PBMCs. This sample's cell subset or site label indicates: CD45RA+ positively selected. The receptor set was obtained from a man aged 18 to 35 in good health. Some clones in this sample may be carry-over from other donors' samples.

This sequence joins TRBV7-9 and TRBJ1-5, with 7 bases matching TRBD1. Germline values: CDR1 SEHNR, CDR2 FQNEAQ (reference sequence). This CDR3 contains 15 residues. Trimming at V came to 5 bases and at J to 3 bases, leaving 7 bases not matched to a gene. The CDR3 DNA reads TGTGCCAGCAGCCCATTTACAGGGGACAATCAGCCCCAGCATTTT. Residues: CASSPFTGDNQPQHF.

The rearrangement joins TRBV28 to TRBJ1-3; D not resolved. V gave up 7 bases and J gave up 0 bases, with 7 bases separating them. The germline V gene has CDR1 MDHEN and CDR2 SYDVKM. This CDR3 is 13 amino acids long. CDR3 amino acids: CASMGPSGNTIYF. DNA of the CDR3: TGTGCCAGCATGGGCCCCTCTGGAAACACCATATATTTT. Based on the CDR3 plus reference TRBV28 and TRBJ1-3, the full variable domain is DVKVTQSSRYLVKRTGEKVFLECVQDMDHENMFWYRQDPGLGLRLIYFSYDVKMKEKGDIPEGYSVSREKKERFSLILESASTNQTSMYLCASMGPSGNTIYFGEGSWLTVV.

The chain joins TRBV2 to TRBJ2-7; D may be TRBD2 (5 bases). The CDR3 is made up of 13 amino acids. The V gene's germline CDR1 is SNHLY and CDR2 FYNNEI. Trimming shortened V by 6 bases and J by 6 bases, and 15 bases separated the two germline ends. CDR3 residues: CASSQLEAGEQYF. The CDR3 DNA sequence: TGTGCCAGCAGCCAACTAGAGGCTGGCGAGCAGTACTTC.

The chain couples TRBV6-5 to TRBJ1-2, with 8 bases that match TRBD1. Germline V CDR1 and CDR2: MNHEY, SVGAGI. The CDR3 consists of 16 residues. J lost 3 bases, V lost 0 bases, and 6 bases had no gene match. The CDR3: CASSYSWTGLHYGYTF. Written as DNA, the CDR3 is TGTGCCAGCAGTTACTCGTGGACAGGGCTTCACTATGGCTACACCTTC.

The rearrangement joins TRBV6-1 to TRBJ2-7, with TRBD2 matching 9 bases. The CDR3 totals 15 residues. Germline V gene data show CDR1 as MNHNS and CDR2 as SASEGT. V was clipped by 6 bases and J by 1 base; unmatched bases: 7. CDR3 DNA: TGTGCCAGCAGGTTACTCCTAGCGGGATCCTACGAGCAGTACTTC. It codes for CASRLLLAGSYEQYF.

The chain employs TRBV10-3 and TRBJ1-4; D might be TRBD1 (6 bases). The length of the CDR3 is 14 residues. CDR1 ENHRY and CDR2 SYGVKD come from the germline V gene. V was shortened by 0 bases and J by 10 bases, with 12 bases between the two germline ends. The CDR3 is CAISESSGAGKLFF. In DNA, the CDR3 is TGTGCCATCAGTGAGTCATCAGGGGCAGGAAAACTGTTTTTT.

The gene calls are TRBV30 and TRBJ2-7; D perhaps matches TRBD2 (6 bases). This CDR3 comprises 12 residues. V dropped 3 bases and J dropped 2 bases, with 8 bases sitting between them. Per germline, CDR1 GTSNPN and CDR2 SVGIG (reference sequence). Here the CDR3 reads CAWRGLAYEQYF. CDR3 DNA sequence: TGTGCCTGGAGGGGACTCGCCTACGAGCAGTACTTC.

This chain connects TRBV6-1 to TRBJ2-1; 11 positions agree with TRBD2. Germline-derived CDR1 and CDR2 are MNHNS and SASEGT. This CDR3 region has 18 residues. Trimming cost V 1 base and J 3 bases; bases outside gene matches: 8. The DNA for the CDR3 is TGTGCCAGCAGTGAAGGTCCTAGCGGGAGGACCGTCTACAATGAGCAGTTCTTC. This translates into CASSEGPSGRTVYNEQFF.

This chain joins TRBV11-2 and TRBJ2-3; 8 positions match TRBD2. V lost 3 bases and J lost 0; bases outside the gene matches: 5. Germline assignment: CDR1 SGHAT and CDR2 FQNNGV. The CDR3 loop spans 16 amino acids. This CDR3 reads CASSFSGTISTDTQYF. As DNA, the CDR3 is TGTGCCAGCAGCTTTAGCGGGACCATTAGCACAGATACGCAGTATTTT.

The V and J genes are TRBV12-5 and TRBJ2-3, with no clear D. The V gene's germline CDR1 is LGHNT and CDR2 FRNRAP. This CDR3 is 14 amino acids long. V lost 7 bases, J lost 6 bases, and 17 bases lay in between. CDR3 DNA sequence: TGTGCTAGTGCCACTACCGCGTCCCTCGATACGCAGTATTTT. It encodes CASATTASLDTQYF. Based on the CDR3 plus reference TRBV12-5 and TRBJ2-3, the full variable domain is DARVTQTPRHKVTEMGQEVTMRCQPILGHNTVFWYRQTMMQGLELLAYFRNRAPLDDSGMPKDRFSAEMPDATLATLKIQPSEPRDSAVYFCASATTASLDTQYFGPGTRLTVL.

The genes are TRBV7-8 and TRBJ2-7; D may correspond to TRBD1 or TRBD2 (5 bases each). V gave up 2 bases and J gave up 6 bases, with 14 bases separating them. Germline V gene lookup returns CDR1 SGHVS and CDR2 FQNEAQ. There are 14 residues in the CDR3. The CDR3 coding sequence is TGTGCCAGCAGCTTACGGCAGGGAGTATTCGAGCAGTACTTC. This translates into CASSLRQGVFEQYF.

The chain carries TRBV11-3 and TRBJ2-1; 10 nucleotides line up with TRBD2. The J segment lost 10 bases and the V segment lost 1 base, leaving 4 bases of the junction unmatched. The CDR3 has 14 residues. From germline, CDR1 is SGHNT and CDR2 YENEEA. Written as DNA, the CDR3 is TGTGCCAGCAGCTTAGGTCTAGCGGGAGAGGAGCAGTTCTTC. This sequence encodes CASSLGLAGEEQFF.

The chain uses TRBV6-6 and TRBJ2-4; 7 positions match TRBD2. Per the germline V gene, CDR1 is MNHNY and CDR2 is SVGAGI (reference sequence). The CDR3 spans 10 residues. CDR3 loop: CGGGLSPRYF. The DNA of the CDR3 is TGTGGGGGGGGACTCTCACCGCGGTACTTC.

The V call is TRBV18, the J call TRBJ2-1; the match to TRBD2 covers 8 bases. After removal of 3 bases from V and 0 bases from J, the junction contained 7 bases not matched to a gene. This CDR3 region has 17 residues. Per the germline V gene, CDR1 is KGHSH and CDR2 is LQKENI. The CDR3 coding sequence is TGTGCCAGCTCACCCGCCGCCGGGACTAGCTCCTACAATGAGCAGTTCTTC. Protein sequence: CASSPAAGTSSYNEQFF.

The rearrangement links TRBV19 to TRBJ1-1; D gene uncertain. The CDR3 totals 15 residues. Germline CDR1 and CDR2: LNHDA and SQIVND (reference sequence). The V and J ends lost 1 base and 2 bases respectively, with 11 bases between them. The CDR3 is CASSIAHPANTEAFF. The CDR3 DNA reads TGTGCCAGTAGTATAGCGCACCCTGCAAACACTGAAGCTTTCTTT.

Regarding this clone: The same CDR3 also results from other DNA sequences found in this sample. J is TRBJ1-4 and V is TRBV29-1, with 8 bases lining up with TRBD1. V trimming: 6 bases; J trimming: 3 bases; junction bases outside the gene matches: 3. There are 13 residues in the CDR3. Germline V CDR1 and CDR2: SQVTM, ANQGSEA. The DNA for the CDR3 is TGCAGCGTGGGGGGACAGGCTAATGAAAAACTGTTTTTT. Its translation is CSVGGQANEKLFF.

The chain combines TRBV5-1 with TRBJ1-5; D is ambiguous. This CDR3 region has 13 residues. With 2 bases removed from V and 6 bases from J, the gap between germline ends came to 9 bases. Looked up from germline, CDR1 is SGHRS and CDR2 is YFSETQ. CDR3 sequence: CASSFSSGQPQHF. The CDR3 nucleotides read TGCGCCAGCAGCTTCTCATCGGGTCAGCCCCAGCATTTT.